This T cell receptor beta chain was recovered during a study of blood T cells in healthy people across ages. Study-level points and caveats: Roughly linear age-related decline in beta diversity appeared, significant by age 40. TCR beta diversity tracked closely with naive T cell percentage. A greater number of naive CD4+ cells and higher diversity distinguished long-lived donors from aged donors.

On this clonotype itself: Its antigen is not identified.

For the second PCR, which ran for roughly 6 to 11 cycles, a sample-barcoded 5' primer and a J-beta primer mix were used. TCRdb reanalysed the 5' RACE reads using MiXCR and keeps one entry per CDR3 protein. The sample lists hundreds of thousands of distinct CDR3 sequences; under 55% were seen once. The CDR3 is 13 residues long. Germline assignment: CDR1 MNHNY and CDR2 SVGAGI (reference sequence). The V and J ends lost 0 bases and 6 bases respectively, with 8 bases between them. Russia was home to the donors, healthy Caucasian individuals aged roughly 6 to 90. This TCR derives from a man aged 60-69 years in good health. Specimen: blood. The chain recombines TRBV6-6 with TRBJ1-1, with D hard to call. DNA for the CDR3: TGTGCCAGCAGTTACTCGGAAGTCCCTGAAGCTTTCTTT. This gives the protein CASSYSEVPEAFF.